Listed here is a single TCR beta chain. Antigen specificity is unknown. The data were obtained in a study of shared clonotypes between healthy human individuals. In the CD4+ fraction, cells were divided into CD45RA+ naive and CD45RA-negative memory subsets. The study, taken as a whole, reports: In contrast to clonotypes shared by all four donors, non-shared clonotypes had lower generation probabilities.

In germline, CDR1 is SGHVS, CDR2 FQNEAQ. Trimming pared 3 bases from V and 2 bases from J, leaving 11 bases between. CDR3 size: 14 residues. Method: immunoSEQ multiplex PCR; TCRdb's copy keeps in-frame clones and lacks some. The table records around 600,000 clones, more than 95% of them present only once. The receptor comes from a woman in her 30s in good health. The chain recombines TRBV7-8 with TRBJ2-7; D is possibly TRBD1 (6 bases). Sequencing was done on a sample of naive CD4+ T cells sorted from blood. Subset denoted: CD45RA+ positively selected. The CDR3 sequence is CASSFLDRTYEQYF. The CDR3 DNA follows: TGTGCCAGCAGCTTCCTGGACAGAACCTACGAGCAGTACTTC.